A selection of T cell receptor beta chains follows, all from one sample in a study of blood T cell repertoires in COVID-19. Clones were read by immunoSEQ multiplex PCR, and TCRdb kept only the in-frame ones, dropping some. This table has over 150,000 clones, roughly 84% appearing once. Sequenced sample: peripheral blood. The receptors shown here come from a woman older than 75 with active or convalescent COVID-19. Both conserved end residues are part of each CDR3. The D gene is left open where the match is weak. Expanded clones are given a class, and other clones once, few, many or no size at all.

D gene	clone size	V gene	J gene	CDR3 DNA	CDR3 protein
NA	NA	TRBV30	TRBJ1-1	TGTGCCTGGAGTGTACGGTACGGAGGGACGACCTACACTGAAGCTTTCTTT	CAWSVRYGGTTYTEAFF
TRBD2	NA	TRBV25-1	TRBJ2-5	TGTGCCAGCAGTCGGGGGCTAGCGGGAGGGGAGACCCAGTACTTC	CASSRGLAGGETQYF
TRBD1	NA	TRBV5-1	TRBJ1-2	TGCGCCAGCAGACCGTCCCCAGGGGGCAAGGGGGGCTACACCTTC	CASRPSPGGKGGYTF
NA	NA	TRBV5-5	TRBJ1-2	TGTGCCAGCAGCTTACAGGGACGTGGCTACACCTTC	CASSLQGRGYTF
NA	NA	TRBV12-3/TRBV12-4	TRBJ1-5	TGTGCCAGCAGTATGGCTTTTCAGCCCCAGCATTTT	CASSMAFQPQHF
TRBD1	once	TRBV3-1/TRBV3-2	TRBJ2-2	TGTGCCAGCAGCCGAAAGACAGGGGGCGACACCGGGGAGCTGTTTTTT	CASSRKTGGDTGELFF
NA	NA	TRBV5-1	TRBJ2-2	TGCGCCAGCAGCCGGACAGACTCGAACACCGGGGAGCTGTTTTTT	CASSRTDSNTGELFF
NA	NA	TRBV19	TRBJ1-1	TGTGCCAGTAATAGGGGTTTATTATTCATGAACACTGAAGCTTTCTTT	CASNRGLLFMNTEAFF
NA	NA	TRBV2	TRBJ1-2	TGTGCCAGCAGTGTACGGCCGGGAAACTATGGCTACACCTTC	CASSVRPGNYGYTF
TRBD2	NA	TRBV19	TRBJ2-1	TGTGCCAGTAGTAGACCGGGACTAGCGGCCTCCTACAATGAGCAGTTCTTC	CASSRPGLAASYNEQFF
TRBD2	NA	TRBV3-1/TRBV3-2	TRBJ2-1	TGTGCCAGCAGCCAAGGTCGGACTAGCGGGAGGAAGCAGTTCTTC	CASSQGRTSGRKQFF
TRBD2	NA	TRBV10-3	TRBJ2-2	TGTGCCATCAGTCGCCACACTAGCGGGAGCCCCGGCACCGGGGAGCTGTTTTTT	CAISRHTSGSPGTGELFF
NA	NA	TRBV5-4	TRBJ1-6	TGTGCCAGCAGCTTGGCCCCAGAGGGTAATTCACCCCTCCACTTT	CASSLAPEGNSPLHF
TRBD1	NA	TRBV18	TRBJ2-7	TGTGCCAGCTCCCAATGGGACAGGGATAACGAGCAGTACTTC	CASSQWDRDNEQYF
TRBD1	NA	TRBV9	TRBJ1-1	TGTGCCAGCAGCGAGGGACAGGGGGCTATGACTGAAGCTTTCTTT	CASSEGQGAMTEAFF
NA	NA	TRBV28	TRBJ1-2	TGTGCCAGCAGCCCGGCAGGGTATTATGGCTACACCTTC	CASSPAGYYGYTF
TRBD1	NA	TRBV7-9	TRBJ1-2	TGTGCCAGCAGCCTTATGACAGGGGATCGTGGCTACACCTTC	CASSLMTGDRGYTF
NA	NA	TRBV6-1	TRBJ1-1	TGTGCCAGCAGTGAAGCGCCTCGACAGAGCGGGAGTACTGAAGCTTTCTTT	CASSEAPRQSGSTEAFF